This T cell receptor beta chain was profiled in a study of CD8 T cells in Susac syndrome. The diagnostic criteria were recently defined, and patients with Susac syndrome met them for definite or probable disease. CDR3 length: 11 residues. The germline V gene has CDR1 SQVTM and CDR2 ANQGSEA. Trimming shortened V by 8 bases and J by 1 base, and 9 bases separated the two germline ends. RNA was extracted with the RNeasy kit, and a quantity of roughly 0.5 to 1 ug was reverse transcribed using random hexamers. TCRdb fed the immunoSEQ multiplex PCR reads into MiXCR, producing one record per CDR3 protein. The sample carries some 110,000 distinct CDR3 sequences, 96% recorded once.

The rearrangement links TRBV29-1 to TRBJ2-7; D not resolved. The TCR comes from a human donor with Susac syndrome. The sample taken for sequencing was CD4+ T cells from PBMCs. The CDR3 sequence is CSCLLSYEQYF. DNA of the CDR3: TGCAGCTGCCTTTTATCCTACGAGCAGTACTTC.